Following are 26 T cell receptor beta chains from one sample sequenced in a study of T cell clonality in common variable immunodeficiency. The repertoire was sequenced with immunoSEQ multiplex PCR; TCRdb's copy has only in-frame clones and lacks some. The sample has around 47,000 clones, none seen only once. Sequencing was performed on peripheral blood mononuclear cells. The receptors were gathered from a person aged 18 to 70 in good health.

The sample holds many counts of this clone. Coverage ceases 3 residues before the CDR3 finishes, and the germline J gene fills in the end. The rearrangement uses TRBV4-1 and TRBJ1-5, with 7 nucleotides matching TRBD1. The V gene end was trimmed by 1 base and the J gene end by 2 bases; junction bases not matched to a gene: 2. Germline V gene lookup returns CDR1 MGHRA and CDR2 YSYEKL. The CDR3 covers 15 residues. The DNA read from the CDR3 is TGCGCCAGCAGCCAAGGACAGGGTGGCAATCAGCCC. This encodes CASSQGQGGNQP. From start to end, the CDR3 is CASSQGQGGNQPQHF.

The table lists this clone with many counts. The CDR3 end is not reached by the read, which stops 3 residues before it; the germline J gene fills it in. The chain recombines TRBV20-1 with TRBJ2-1; 7 bases align to TRBD2. Trimming took 0 bases from V and 1 from J; bases not matched to a gene: 6. This CDR3 is 16 amino acids long. In germline, CDR1 is DFQATT, CDR2 SNEGSKA (reference sequence). CDR3 bases read: TGCAGTGCTAGAGATCTTAGGGGAGGGTCCTACAATGAG. This gives the protein CSARDLRGGSYNE. The CDR3 in full is CSARDLRGGSYNEQFF.

This clone was seen repeatedly, ten times or more. The read ends 3 residues before the CDR3 terminus; that terminus is restored from the germline J gene. The genes are TRBV2 and TRBJ2-7; D perhaps matches TRBD1 (8 bases). There are 16 residues in the CDR3. Germline V CDR1 and CDR2: SNHLY, FYNNEI. The V and J ends lost 6 bases and 2 bases respectively, with 20 bases between them. The part of the CDR3 DNA that was read is TGTGCCAGCAGAAACAGGGGGGTTGGGGGGGCCTACGAG. Residues: CASRNRGVGGAYE. The full CDR3 protein is CASRNRGVGGAYEQYF. Full variable domain (rest looked up from reference TRBV2 and TRBJ2-7): EPEVTQTPSHQVTQMGQEVILRCVPISNHLYFYWYRQILGQKVEFLVSFYNNEISEKSEIFDDQFSVERPDGSNFTLKIRSTKLEDSAMYFCASRNRGVGGAYEQYFGPGTRLTVT.

Comment on this clone: From the germline J gene comes the end of the CDR3, since the read stops 3 residues before it. The chain has TRBV19 and TRBJ1-5, with 8 nucleotides matching TRBD1. The J segment lost 9 bases and the V segment lost 6 bases, leaving 16 bases of the junction unmatched. Germline V gene lookup returns CDR1 LNHDA and CDR2 SQIVND (reference sequence). CDR3 size: 16 residues. CDR3 amino acids: CASSWGDRSLQGPQHF. The DNA read from the CDR3 is TGTGCCAGTAGCTGGGGGGACAGGAGTCTTCAAGGGCCC.

The CDR3 loop reads CASTDTNPNQPQHF. The DNA read from the CDR3 is TGTGCCAGCACCGACACCAACCCTAATCAGCCC. V usage is TRBV2 and J usage is TRBJ1-5; D is undetermined. Sequencing ends 3 residues short of the CDR3 end; the germline J gene provides the rest. Trimming took off 7 bases at V and 4 bases at J, with 14 bases between the two ends. The germline V gene has CDR1 SNHLY and CDR2 FYNNEI. The CDR3 has 14 residues.

This clone has a count of ten or more. At one of its ends the junction is not consistent with the germline gene, which may arise from a read error. The CDR3 DNA, read in part, is TGTGTCAGCATAGGAGCGTCTAAGGGGGCCGGGGAG. This gives the protein CVSIGASKGAGE. The whole CDR3 region reads CVSIGASKGAGELFF. The J gene is TRBJ2-2, the V gene TRBV28; a possible D gene is TRBD1 (6 bases). The CDR3 end is not reached by the read, which stops 3 residues before it; the germline J gene fills it in. The germline CDR1 and CDR2 sequences are MDHEN and SYDVKM. This CDR3 is built from 15 residues.

There are many counts of this clone. CDR3 DNA (partial): TGTGCCAGCAGTCGGACACCATATAATTCACCC. Residues: CASSRTPYNSP. The whole CDR3 region reads CASSRTPYNSPLHF. The chain joins TRBV2 to TRBJ1-6, with D possibly matching TRBD1 (5 bases). The CDR3 is cut off 3 residues early in the read; its end comes from the germline J gene. V lost 5 bases and J lost 4, with 9 bases in between. Germline CDR1 reads SNHLY; CDR2 reads FYNNEI. This CDR3 is built from 14 residues.

This clone was observed at least ten times. The read falls 3 residues short of the CDR3 end, and the missing part is taken from the germline J gene. The rearrangement joins TRBV13 to TRBJ2-7; maybe TRBD1 (6 bases). CDR3 length equals 15 residues. Germline V CDR1 and CDR2: PRHDT, FYEKMQ (reference sequence). The V end lost 5 bases, the J end lost 0 bases, and 14 bases lay between the germline ends. The CDR3 bases that were read are TGTGCCAGCAGCACCACGGGACATAACTCCTACGAG. This gives the protein CASSTTGHNSYE. The CDR3 in full is CASSTTGHNSYEQYF.

This clone was recorded at least ten times. Sequencing ends 3 residues short of the CDR3 end; the germline J gene provides the rest. The V call is TRBV18, the J call TRBJ2-5, with D hard to call. The V end lost 6 bases, the J end lost 5 bases, and 7 bases lay between the germline ends. This CDR3 region has 11 residues. Germline V gives CDR1 KGHSH, CDR2 LQKENI. The CDR3 DNA, read in part, is TGTGCCAGCTCCCCCGGGGAGACC. Protein product: CASSPGET. The entire CDR3 protein is CASSPGETQYF.

This clone was observed at least ten times. The read stops 3 residues short of the end of the CDR3; the missing end is completed from the germline J gene. V and J are TRBV29-1 and TRBJ2-7, with D possibly matching TRBD2 (6 bases). The CDR3 spans 12 residues. Germline CDR1 and CDR2: SQVTM and ANQGSEA. Trimming took off 6 bases at V and 1 base at J, with 10 bases between the two ends. The CDR3 spells CSVGDSSYEQYF. CDR3 bases read: TGCAGCGTAGGGGACTCATCCTACGAG.

This clone was counted at least ten times. With the read ending 3 residues before the CDR3 end, the germline J gene is used to fill in that end. V is TRBV20-1 and J is TRBJ1-2, with D perhaps matching TRBD1 (5 bases). The germline V gene has CDR1 DFQATT and CDR2 SNEGSKA (reference sequence). This CDR3 comprises 14 residues. Trimming removed 4 bases from V and 5 bases from J, with 17 bases in between. Here the CDR3 reads CSAIRVKGIYGYTF. CDR3 DNA (partial): TGCAGTGCTATCAGGGTCAAGGGGATTTATGGC.

This clone was observed at least ten times. The read is 3 residues too short to cover the CDR3 end, so that end is filled in from the germline J gene. The chain recombines TRBV19 with TRBJ2-7; maybe TRBD2 (6 bases). V lost 3 bases and J 3 bases, leaving 21 bases between the germline ends. From germline, CDR1 is LNHDA and CDR2 SQIVND (reference sequence). The CDR3 is 17 amino acids. The covered CDR3 bases are TGTGCCAGTAGTATGCTCAGTGTCGGAGGGCTGAGCTACGAG. It is translated as CASSMLSVGGLSYE. The full CDR3 protein is CASSMLSVGGLSYEQYF.

This clone was counted many times. The CDR3 is cut off 3 residues early in the read; its end comes from the germline J gene. The chain recombines TRBV11-3 with TRBJ1-4; the match to TRBD1 covers 9 bases. The CDR3 length is 14 residues. Germline V gives CDR1 SGHNT, CDR2 YENEEA. V was pared by 4 bases and J by 7 bases, with 4 bases of the junction left unmatched. The part of the CDR3 DNA that was read is TGTGCCAGCAGCTCCGGGACAGGGTTTGAAAAA. This codes for CASSSGTGFEK. In full, the CDR3 reads CASSSGTGFEKLFF.

This clone was detected ten times or more. The read is 3 residues too short to cover the CDR3 end, so that end is filled in from the germline J gene. The chain links TRBV6-2 or TRBV6-3 to TRBJ2-7, with 9 positions matching TRBD1. The CDR3 loop spans 15 amino acids. With V trimmed by 7 bases and J by 2 bases, 9 bases remained unmatched. Germline loops: CDR1 MNHEY, CDR2 SVGEGT. The covered CDR3 bases are TGTGCCAGCACTTCATGGACAGGGGACGCCTACGAG. Translation: CASTSWTGDAYE. The entire CDR3 sequence reads CASTSWTGDAYEQYF.

This clone was picked up many times. From the germline J gene comes the end of the CDR3, since the read stops 3 residues before it. The chain joins TRBV19 to TRBJ2-5, with 11 bases identical to TRBD2. The CDR3 totals 15 residues. Germline-derived CDR1 and CDR2 are LNHDA and SQIVND (reference sequence). After removal of 7 bases from V and 4 bases from J, the junction contained 8 bases not matched to a gene. The part of the CDR3 DNA that was read is TGTGCCAGTACCATTAGCGGGAGGGCCGGAGAGACC. It encodes CASTISGRAGET. The full CDR3 protein is CASTISGRAGETQYF.

This clone has a handful of counts. The read ends 3 residues early relative to the CDR3; the germline J gene fills the gap. V and J are TRBV30 and TRBJ2-7; D might be TRBD2 (5 bases). Trimming took 4 bases from V and 2 from J, leaving 12 bases between them. This CDR3 is 13 amino acids long. Germline V gene sequence: CDR1 GTSNPN, CDR2 SVGIG (reference sequence). CDR3 DNA (partial): TGTGCCTGGAAGCCCAGAGCGGCCTACGAG. As protein: CAWKPRAAYE. The whole CDR3 is CAWKPRAAYEQYF.

This clone has at least ten counts. The read ends 3 residues shy of where the CDR3 ends; the end is completed using the germline J gene. This sequence joins TRBV29-1 and TRBJ1-1; 9 bases agree with TRBD1. V gave up 6 bases and J gave up 1 base; unmatched junction bases: 3. There are 13 residues in the CDR3. Per germline, CDR1 SQVTM and CDR2 ANQGSEA. The sequenced CDR3 bases are TGCAGCGTCTTGACAGGGGGGAACACTGAA. As protein: CSVLTGGNTE. The complete CDR3 reads CSVLTGGNTEAFF.

This clone was observed at least ten times. Sequencing ends 3 residues short of the CDR3 end; the germline J gene provides the rest. The rearrangement uses TRBV7-8 and TRBJ1-1, with D possibly being TRBD1 (5 bases). V lost 1 base and J 3 bases, leaving 9 bases between the germline ends. There are 14 residues in the CDR3. CDR1 and CDR2 (germline): SGHVS, FQNEAQ. Incomplete CDR3 DNA: TGTGCCAGCAGCTTAGAATCAGGGTACACTGAA. Residues: CASSLESGYTE. The full CDR3 protein reads CASSLESGYTEAFF.

In this sample, this clone turned up many times. Read sequence stops 3 residues before the CDR3 end, and the germline J gene provides the missing end. The chain recombines TRBV10-3 with TRBJ1-1; 9 bases are shared with TRBD1. Trimming cost V 6 bases and J 5 bases; bases outside gene matches: 7. The CDR3 covers 14 residues. Germline V gene data show CDR1 as ENHRY and CDR2 as SYGVKD. The covered CDR3 bases are TGTGCCATCAGCGGGACAGGGCTGGGGACTGAA. Protein: CAISGTGLGTE. The complete CDR3 reads CAISGTGLGTEAFF.

This clone was seen at least ten times. The read terminates 3 residues before the CDR3 end, so the remaining end is supplied by the germline J gene. At the DNA level, this CDR3 is encoded by other sequences in the same sample as well. The V call is TRBV2, the J call TRBJ1-1, with 7 nucleotides matching TRBD1. There are 15 residues in the CDR3. V lost 6 bases to trimming and J lost 0 bases; unmatched junction nucleotides: 7. Germline V gives CDR1 SNHLY, CDR2 FYNNEI. The CDR3 here is CASSWDSLMNTEAFF. The part of the CDR3 DNA that was read is TGTGCCAGCAGCTGGGACAGTCTAATGAACACTGAA.

In its sample, this clone was seen many times. With the read ending 3 residues before the CDR3 end, the germline J gene is used to fill in that end. V and J are TRBV10-1 and TRBJ1-1; TRBD1 might be the D (6 bases). V was cut by 4 bases and J by 5 bases, with 14 bases left in between. CDR1 WNHNN and CDR2 SYGVQD come from the germline V gene (reference sequence). This CDR3 comprises 14 residues. CDR3 bases read: TGCGCCAGCAGTGTGCAGGGGCGAGAGACTGAA. Its protein is CASSVQGRETE. The entire CDR3 sequence reads CASSVQGRETEAFF.

This clone was detected many times. CDR3 bases read: TGTGCCAGCAGCTCGGACAGGGGGCTTCACTATGGC. Protein sequence: CASSSDRGLHYG. The entire CDR3 sequence reads CASSSDRGLHYGYTF. The chain has TRBV7-9 and TRBJ1-2; TRBD1 matches 11 bases. Sequencing ends 3 residues short of the CDR3 end; the germline J gene provides the rest. V trimming: 4 bases; J trimming: 3 bases; junction bases outside the gene matches: 4. The germline CDR1 and CDR2 sequences are SEHNR and FQNEAQ (reference sequence). The CDR3 is 15 amino acids.

This clone showed up many times. Read coverage stops 3 residues before the CDR3 terminus; the germline J gene supplies the remainder. The gene calls are TRBV15 and TRBJ1-5, with 11 bases matching TRBD1. The V and J ends lost 4 bases and 1 base, in that order; junction bases with no gene match: 18. The CDR3 loop spans 21 amino acids. The germline V gene encodes CDR1 LNHNV and CDR2 YYDKDF (reference sequence). The covered CDR3 bases are TGTGCCACCAGCAACCCGAGGTGGGGGACAGGGGGAGTGAAAAGCAATCAGCCC. Residues: CATSNPRWGTGGVKSNQP. The full CDR3 protein reads CATSNPRWGTGGVKSNQPQHF. Together with reference TRBV15 and TRBJ1-5, the CDR3 gives the full variable domain: DAMVIQNPRYQVTQFGKPVTLSCSQTLNHNVMYWYQQKSSQAPKLLFHYYDKDFNNEADTPDNFQSRRPNTSFCFLDIRSPGLGDTAMYLCATSNPRWGTGGVKSNQPQHFGDGTRLSIL.

In this sample, this clone turned up many times. From the germline J gene comes the end of the CDR3, since the read stops 3 residues before it. The V call is TRBV18, the J call TRBJ2-7; 9 nucleotides line up with TRBD1. This CDR3 spans 15 amino acids. J gave up 0 bases and V 6 bases, and 6 bases lay outside the gene matches. The V gene's germline CDR1 is KGHSH and CDR2 LQKENI. CDR3 DNA, as far as it was read: TGTGCCAGCTCTCCCGGGACAGGGAGCTCCTACGAG. Translated: CASSPGTGSSYE. The full CDR3 is CASSPGTGSSYEQYF.

This clone was detected ten times or more. The CDR3 is cut off 3 residues early in the read; its end comes from the germline J gene. The chain couples TRBV28 to TRBJ1-1; the D gene is possibly TRBD1 (5 bases). Trimming stripped 3 bases from V and 0 bases from J, with 17 bases between. Germline V CDR1 and CDR2: MDHEN, SYDVKM. The CDR3 is made up of 17 amino acids. CDR3 residues: CASSLGGIGGVNTEAFF. The sequenced part of the CDR3 DNA is TGTGCCAGCAGTTTGGGTGGGATCGGGGGAGTGAACACTGAA.

In this sample, this clone is medium-sized. The read halts 3 residues ahead of the CDR3 end, with the missing end drawn from the germline J gene. The rearrangement joins TRBV30 to TRBJ2-2; 12 nucleotides align to TRBD2. This CDR3 spans 15 amino acids. From germline, CDR1 is GTSNPN and CDR2 SVGIG (reference sequence). J gave up 3 bases and V 4 bases, and 3 bases lay outside the gene matches. The CDR3 protein is CAWTSGRADTGELFF. The part of the CDR3 DNA that was read is TGTGCCTGGACTAGCGGGAGGGCGGACACCGGGGAG.